This T cell receptor (beta chain) was sequenced in a study of radiotherapy plus CTLA-4 blockade in lung cancer. Trimming left V 4 bases short and J 0 bases short, with 4 bases between. Germline V lookup: CDR1 SGHNT, CDR2 YYREEE (reference sequence). The CDR3 totals 13 residues. As to this clone: Its antigen is undetermined.

General study points: The study found tumor-derived TCR clones expanded in blood after radiotherapy plus ipilimumab. Together with interferon-beta, which increased in serum after radiation, early dynamic changes in blood T cell clones were reportedly the best predictors of response.

Only in-frame clones appear in the TCRdb table, and some are missing; sequencing was by immunoSEQ multiplex PCR. The sample holds about 15,000 clones, about 90% seen once. Ipilimumab-mediated CTLA-4 blockade plus focal radiation was given to patients having chemo-refractory metastatic non-small-cell lung cancer. The TCR sequence derives from a human donor with non-small cell lung cancer that progressed on radiotherapy plus ipilimumab. Some clones in this sample may be carry-over from other donors' samples. Sequences were derived from peripheral blood, sampled from a patient treated with radiotherapy plus ipilimumab. The chain has TRBV5-4 and TRBJ2-2; D not certain. CDR3 nucleotide sequence: TGTGCCAGCAGCCCTGCGAACACCGGGGAGCTGTTTTTT. Protein product: CASSPANTGELFF.